The entry that follows covers one T cell receptor beta chain sequence. This specimen comes from a study of blood T cell repertoires in COVID-19. Study as a whole: Collection of acute and convalescent COVID-19 samples took place in the United States, Italy and Spain.

The CDR3 is 17 amino acids. Germline-derived CDR1 and CDR2 are MDHEN and SYDVKM. Trimming removed 6 bases from V and 8 bases from J; junction bases left unmatched: 16. Clones were read by immunoSEQ multiplex PCR, and TCRdb kept only the in-frame ones, dropping some. The table has 350,000 to 450,000 clones, around 90% seen once. What was sequenced was peripheral blood. The TCR comes from a man aged 40-50 years with acute or convalescent COVID-19. This sequence joins TRBV28 and TRBJ1-5, with 10 bases that match TRBD1. The CDR3 region has the DNA TGTGCCAGCAGGCTGGGGACAGGGGCTGAAGGGGTGAAGCCCCAGCATTTT. It encodes CASRLGTGAEGVKPQHF.